These T cell receptor beta chains were read from a single sample in a study of blood T cell repertoires in COVID-19. Assay used: immunoSEQ multiplex PCR; TCRdb lists only in-frame clones, some missing. The table shows fewer than 500,000 clones, with approximately 90% occurring only once. Material for sequencing was peripheral blood. These receptors were taken from a woman under 40 with active or convalescent COVID-19. Each CDR3 is given with its conserved first and last residue. The D gene is left open where the match is weak. Clone size is given for some rows only: seen once, a few or many times, or a class if the clone is expanded.

>-|TRBV6-6|-|TRBJ2-2
TGTGCCAGCAGTTGGTCTAGCGATAGTGGCGGGGAGCTGTTTTTT
CASSWSSDSGGELFF
>once|TRBV28|TRBD1|TRBJ1-4
TGTGCCAGCAGTATCACAGGGGTTGGAACTAATGAAAAACTGTTTTTT
CASSITGVGTNEKLFF
>few|TRBV3-1/TRBV3-2|-|TRBJ1-2
TGTGCCAGCAGCCAAGTTTATACACTAAATAGGTTGGGCTATGGCTACACCTTC
CASSQVYTLNRLGYGYTF
>-|TRBV30|-|TRBJ1-1
TGTGCCTGGAGTCCGACAGCGTTCTCGAACACTGAAGCTTTCTTT
CAWSPTAFSNTEAFF
>-|TRBV5-1|-|TRBJ1-4
TGCGCCAGCAGCTTTTCAGGGCCTAATGAAAAACTGTTTTTT
CASSFSGPNEKLFF
>-|TRBV4-1|TRBD1|TRBJ2-3
TGCGCCAGCAGCCAAGAAGGAGGGGGACAGGTTGGAGATACGCAGTATTTT
CASSQEGGGQVGDTQYF
>-|TRBV5-4|TRBD2|TRBJ2-3
TGTGCCAGCACCGTAGCGGGGAGCACAGATACGCAGTATTTT
CASTVAGSTDTQYF
>-|TRBV4-1|-|TRBJ1-1
TGCGCCAGCAGCCAGGACACAGGGATAACTGAAGCTTTCTTT
CASSQDTGITEAFF
>-|TRBV5-1|TRBD1|TRBJ1-2
TGCGCCAGCAGCTTGGGGGACAGGGTTGGCTACACCTTC
CASSLGDRVGYTF
>-|TRBV14|TRBD2|TRBJ2-3
TGTGCCAGCAGCGGAAGCGGACTAGCAGCTAGCACAGATACGCAGTATTTT
CASSGSGLAASTDTQYF
>-|TRBV2|-|TRBJ2-7
TGTGCCAGCAGTCCGGAGTCCTACGAGCAGTACTTC
CASSPESYEQYF
>-|TRBV2|-|TRBJ1-4
TGTGCCAGCAGTGATATAGGGGCGACTCAAGAAAAACTGTTTTTT
CASSDIGATQEKLFF
>-|TRBV29-1|TRBD1|TRBJ2-1
TGCAGCTCCACCGGGACAGCTACCTACAATGAGCAGTTCTTC
CSSTGTATYNEQFF
>few|TRBV5-1|-|TRBJ2-3
TGCGCCAGCAGCTTGTCTCCCTTCTCGAGCACAGATACGCAGTATTTT
CASSLSPFSSTDTQYF
>few|TRBV29-1|-|TRBJ2-5
TGCAGCGTTGGAGACATCCAAGAGACCCAGTACTTC
CSVGDIQETQYF
>-|TRBV7-9|-|TRBJ1-2
TGTGCCAGCAGCTTGAGCCAGAGGGCTGGCTACACCTTC
CASSLSQRAGYTF
>few|TRBV18|-|TRBJ1-3
TGTGCCAGCTCACCAACGGGCAGGGGCATTCTTAGCTCTGGAAACACCATATATTTT
CASSPTGRGILSSGNTIYF
>-|TRBV6-2/TRBV6-3|-|TRBJ2-2
TGTGCCAGCAGTTATAGGGGGACCGGGGAGCTGTTTTTT
CASSYRGTGELFF
>-|TRBV29-1|-|TRBJ1-5
TGCAGCGTTGGAGCAGGGTTGGGGCAGCCCCAGCATTTT
CSVGAGLGQPQHF
>-|TRBV18|TRBD1|TRBJ1-4
TGTGCCAGCTCACGAGGGACAGCCGATAATGAAAAACTGTTTTTT
CASSRGTADNEKLFF
>-|TRBV11-3|-|TRBJ1-1
TGTGCCAGCAGCTTAGACAGGGGTGAAGCTTTCTTT
CASSLDRGEAFF
>once|TRBV5-4|-|TRBJ1-1
TGTGCCAGCAGATTTGAGCGGCGGACTGAAGCTTTCTTT
CASRFERRTEAFF
>once|TRBV27|TRBD1|TRBJ1-2
TGTGCCAACTATAAAGGGTGTGGGACAGGGATGGGCTACACCTTC
CANYKGCGTGMGYTF
>-|TRBV3-1/TRBV3-2|TRBD2|TRBJ2-5
TGTGCCAGCAGCCAAGATCTAGGGAGCGGGGGGCGAGAGACCCAGTACTTC
CASSQDLGSGGRETQYF
>-|TRBV4-1|TRBD1|TRBJ2-7
TGCGCCAGCAGCCACGACCGGACAGGTAGCTACGAGCAGTACTTC
CASSHDRTGSYEQYF
>-|TRBV29-1|-|TRBJ2-7
TGCAGCGTTGGTCCTGTTAACTCCTACGAGCAGTACTTC
CSVGPVNSYEQYF
>-|TRBV19|-|TRBJ2-5
TGTGCCACCTCGGCTTGGGAGAGGAGAGAGACCCAGTACTTC
CATSAWERRETQYF
>-|TRBV20-1|-|TRBJ2-7
TGCAGTGCCCCCCTTGTCTCCGAGCAGTACTTC
CSAPLVSEQYF
>once|TRBV6-1|TRBD1|TRBJ1-1
TGTGCCAGCAGTGAAGGGGCAGGGGGCTACACTGAAGCTTTCTTT
CASSEGAGGYTEAFF
>-|TRBV7-9|TRBD1|TRBJ1-4
TGTGCCAGCAGCTTGGGACAGGCCGGGGAAAAACTGTTTTTT
CASSLGQAGEKLFF
>-|TRBV2|TRBD1|TRBJ1-2
TGTGCCAGCAGTGACCCGACAGGGACCAGCTATGGCTACACCTTC
CASSDPTGTSYGYTF
>-|TRBV10-2|-|TRBJ2-7
TGCGCCAGCAGTGACAACGGCGGCCCCTACGAGCAGTACTTC
CASSDNGGPYEQYF
>-|TRBV4-1|TRBD1|TRBJ2-7
TGCGCCAGCAGCCAGGGCAGGGGGACCTACGAGCAGTACTTC
CASSQGRGTYEQYF
>-|TRBV15|TRBD1|TRBJ2-7
TGTGCCACCAGCAGTGTTAGAACAGGGGGCTTCCACGAGCAGTACTTC
CATSSVRTGGFHEQYF
>-|TRBV5-1|TRBD1|TRBJ1-6
TGCGCCAGCAGCGAACAGGGGCCCTTTAATTCACCCCTCCACTTT
CASSEQGPFNSPLHF
>-|TRBV28|-|TRBJ1-5
TGTGCCAGCAGTTCACAGGGTAGTGGCAATCAGCCCCAGCATTTT
CASSSQGSGNQPQHF
>-|TRBV9|TRBD1|TRBJ2-1
TGTGCCAGCAGCTCCCCGGAGCGAGACAGGGTCTACAATGAGCAGTTCTTC
CASSSPERDRVYNEQFF